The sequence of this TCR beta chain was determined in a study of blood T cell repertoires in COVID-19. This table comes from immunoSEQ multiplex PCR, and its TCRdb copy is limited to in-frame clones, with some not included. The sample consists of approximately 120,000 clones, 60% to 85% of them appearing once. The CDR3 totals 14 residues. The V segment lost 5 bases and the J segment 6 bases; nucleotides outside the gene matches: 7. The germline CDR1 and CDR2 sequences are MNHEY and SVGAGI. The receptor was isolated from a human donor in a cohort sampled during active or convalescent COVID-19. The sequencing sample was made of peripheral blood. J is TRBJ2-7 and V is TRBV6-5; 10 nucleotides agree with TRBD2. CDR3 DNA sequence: TGTGCCAGCAGTAGAAGCGGGGGGGCCGTCGAGCAGTACTTC. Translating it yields CASSRSGGAVEQYF.